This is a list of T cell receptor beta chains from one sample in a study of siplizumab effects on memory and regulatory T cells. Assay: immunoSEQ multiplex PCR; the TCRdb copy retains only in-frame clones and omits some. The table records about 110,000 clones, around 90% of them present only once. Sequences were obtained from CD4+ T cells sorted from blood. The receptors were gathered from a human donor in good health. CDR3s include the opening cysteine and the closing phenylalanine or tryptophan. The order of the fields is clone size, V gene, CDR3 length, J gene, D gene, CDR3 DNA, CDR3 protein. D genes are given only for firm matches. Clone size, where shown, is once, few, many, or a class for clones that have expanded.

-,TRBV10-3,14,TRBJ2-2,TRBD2,TGTGCCATCAGCCAAACCGGGGGGTCCGGGGAGCTGTTTTTT,CAISQTGGSGELFF
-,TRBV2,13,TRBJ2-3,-,TGTGCCGGCTCCACGGGGAGGTCAGATACGCAGTATTTT,CAGSTGRSDTQYF
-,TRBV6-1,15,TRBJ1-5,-,TGTGCCAGCAGGTGGCAGGTAGAGAGCAATCAGCCCCAGCATTTT,CASRWQVESNQPQHF
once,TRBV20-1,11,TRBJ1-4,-,TGCAGTGCTAGTGGTGATGAAAAACTGTTTTTT,CSASGDEKLFF
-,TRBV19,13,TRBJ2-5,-,TGTGCCAGTAGTGGGCCGGCGGTGGGGACCCAGTACTTC,CASSGPAVGTQYF
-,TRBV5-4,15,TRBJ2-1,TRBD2,TGTGCCAGCAGCGCTAGCGGGCTAACCTACAATGAGCAGTTCTTC,CASSASGLTYNEQFF
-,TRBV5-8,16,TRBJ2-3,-,TGTGCCAGCAGCTGGGGCGGGACCCCAAGCACAGATACGCAGTATTTT,CASSWGGTPSTDTQYF
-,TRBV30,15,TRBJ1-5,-,TGTGCCTGGTCCACGACAGGTTCGGGCAATCAGCCCCAGCATTTT,CAWSTTGSGNQPQHF
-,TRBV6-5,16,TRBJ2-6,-,TGTGCCAGCAGTTACTCAGCAGGGTCTGGGGCCAACGTCCTGACTTTC,CASSYSAGSGANVLTF
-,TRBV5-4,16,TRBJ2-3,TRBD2,TGTGCCAGCAGCTCCGGGACTAGCGGGAGGACAGATACGCAGTATTTT,CASSSGTSGRTDTQYF
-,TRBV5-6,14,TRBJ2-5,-,TGTGCCAGCAGCTTGGTTCTGAGGGGGGAGACCCAGTACTTC,CASSLVLRGETQYF
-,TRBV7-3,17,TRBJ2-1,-,TGTGCCAGCAGCTTAACGTCAGGACTACTACGCTCCAATGAGCAGTTCTTC,CASSLTSGLLRSNEQFF
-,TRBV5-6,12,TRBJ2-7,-,TGTGCCAGCAGCCCCTACTTGAACGAGCAGTACTTC,CASSPYLNEQYF
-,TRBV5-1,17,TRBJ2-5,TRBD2,TGCGCCAGCAGCCCCGGGACTAGCGGGGGGTACCAAGAGACCCAGTACTTC,CASSPGTSGGYQETQYF
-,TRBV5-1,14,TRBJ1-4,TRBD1,TGCGCCAGCGGGGCAACAGGGGGGCAAGAAAAACTGTTTTTT,CASGATGGQEKLFF
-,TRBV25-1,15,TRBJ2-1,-,TGTGCCAGCAGTCTGGGGGTTACCTCCTACAATGAGCAGTTCTTC,CASSLGVTSYNEQFF
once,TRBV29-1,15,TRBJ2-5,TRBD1,TGCAGCGCCTCCTATGGGACAGGGAGGCAAGAGACCCAGTACTTC,CSASYGTGRQETQYF
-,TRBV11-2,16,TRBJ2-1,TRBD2,TGTGCCAGCAGCTTGGGGGGGGATCAATCCTACAATGAGCAGTTCTTC,CASSLGGDQSYNEQFF
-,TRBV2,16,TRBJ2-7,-,TGTGCCAGCAGTGAAGGGCCTAGGGAAGACTCCTACGAGCAGTACTTC,CASSEGPREDSYEQYF
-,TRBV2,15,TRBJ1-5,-,TGTGCCAGCAGTAAACGGGAACAGGGTAGTCAGCCCCAGCATTTT,CASSKREQGSQPQHF
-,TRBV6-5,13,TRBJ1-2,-,TGTGCCAGCAGGACCGGGACATCGGTCGGCTACACCTTC,CASRTGTSVGYTF
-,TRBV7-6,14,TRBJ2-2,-,TGTGCCAGCAGCTTAGTGGGGGGCTCCGGGGAGCTGTTTTTT,CASSLVGGSGELFF
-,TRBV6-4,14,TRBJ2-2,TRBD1,TGTGCCAGCAGTGGAAATCAGGGGGCTGGGGAGCTGTTTTTT,CASSGNQGAGELFF
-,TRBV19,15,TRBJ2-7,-,TGTGCCAGTAGTATAGCCGGGAGTGACCCCTACGAGCAGTACTTC,CASSIAGSDPYEQYF
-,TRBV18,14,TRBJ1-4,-,TGTGCCAGCTCACCTGGTGGGGGCAATGAAAAACTGTTTTTT,CASSPGGGNEKLFF
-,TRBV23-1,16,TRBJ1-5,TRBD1,TGCGCCAGCAGTCAAGCCGACAGGGATAGCAATCAGCCCCAGCATTTT,CASSQADRDSNQPQHF
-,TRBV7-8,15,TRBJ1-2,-,TGTGCCAGCAGCCCCCTCGGTACAGGCAACTATGGCTACACCTTC,CASSPLGTGNYGYTF
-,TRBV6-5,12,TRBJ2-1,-,TGTGCCAGCACCACACCACCCAATGAGCAGTTCTTC,CASTTPPNEQFF
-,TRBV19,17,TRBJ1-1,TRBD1,TGTGCCAGTAGTATAGATCTAAGGACAGGGATGAACACTGAAGCTTTCTTT,CASSIDLRTGMNTEAFF
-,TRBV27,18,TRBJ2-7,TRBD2,TGTGCCAGCAGCCGGGGGTCGGGTAGCGGGACCAGCTTTTACGAGCAGTACTTC,CASSRGSGSGTSFYEQYF
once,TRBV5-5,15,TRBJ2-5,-,TGTGCCAGCAGCTTCGCTGGGGGGGGCCAACAGACCCAGTACTTC,CASSFAGGGQQTQYF